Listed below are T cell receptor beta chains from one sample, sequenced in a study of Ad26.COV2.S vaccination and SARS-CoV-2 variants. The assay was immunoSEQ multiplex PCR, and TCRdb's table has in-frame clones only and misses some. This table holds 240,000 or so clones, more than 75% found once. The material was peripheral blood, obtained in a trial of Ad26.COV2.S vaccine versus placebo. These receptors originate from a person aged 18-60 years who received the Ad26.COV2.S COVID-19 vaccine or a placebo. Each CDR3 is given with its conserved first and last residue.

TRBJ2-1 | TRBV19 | CASSIRTGGHNEQFF
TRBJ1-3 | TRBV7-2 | CASSSRGVLGGNTIYF
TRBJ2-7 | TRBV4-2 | CASSQGRLAYEQYF
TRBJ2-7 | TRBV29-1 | CSVASGTASTYF
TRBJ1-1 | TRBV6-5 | CASSLMRDTEAFF
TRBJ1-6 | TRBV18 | CASSLDRVNSPLHF
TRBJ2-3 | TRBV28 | CATTRGGTEDTQYF
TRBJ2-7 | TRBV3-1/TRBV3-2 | CASSQDGTSVNYEQYF
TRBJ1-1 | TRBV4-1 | CASSQVGLWDREVNTEAFF
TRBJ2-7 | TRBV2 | CASNRDRGYEQYF
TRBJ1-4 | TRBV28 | CASSIPGRQTNEKLFF
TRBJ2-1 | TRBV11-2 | CASSIFRDRGVNEQFF
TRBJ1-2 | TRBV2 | CASSTPGGQSYGYTF
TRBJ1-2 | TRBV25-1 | CASSKEPGYGYTF
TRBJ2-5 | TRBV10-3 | CASATKETQYF
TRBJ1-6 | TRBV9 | CASRLAGDGDSPLHF
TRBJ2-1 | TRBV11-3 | CASSRAGGSEQFF
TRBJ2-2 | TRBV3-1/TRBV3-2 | CASSQYRELNTGELFF
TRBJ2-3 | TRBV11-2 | CASSFLGGWGTDTQYF
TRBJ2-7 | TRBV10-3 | CAISDPTGGTYEQYF
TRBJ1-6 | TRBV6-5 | CASRGGRNSPLHF